This TCR beta chain was recovered during a study of blood T cell repertoires in COVID-19 (dated by TCRdb to the early 2020s). Background on the whole study: Samples covering the acute and convalescent phases of COVID-19 were provided by collaborators in the United States, Italy and Spain. The material from the prospective study consisted of cDNA or gDNA derived from T cells, B-cell-depleted T cells, or PBMCs. The dataset comprised deeply sampled blood TCRbeta repertoires from subjects exposed to, actively infected with, or recovered from COVID-19. The repertoires were released in a freely available public database intended as a resource for research on the immune response to SARS-CoV-2. Samples were obtained from the ongoing ImmuneRACE study (first 160 participants) and from about 1,300 subjects provided by 6 global collaborators. Nearly every sample came with metadata listing a de-identified subject ID, COVID-19 status, age in years and sex. Where available, HLA class I and class II types were taken from metadata supplied by the sample provider and were not determined by assay-based typing. On the study overall, not on this receptor specifically: How much clinical and demographic metadata was included differed by source and by participant, and the metadata was provided uncurated.

In the germline V gene, CDR1 corresponds to SGHVS and CDR2 to FQNEAQ. V sheds 8 bases and J sheds 5 bases, leaving 9 bases between their ends. From the cysteine through the phenylalanine, the CDR3 covers 11 amino acids. Here the CDR3 DNA is all that survives: 33 bases in frame from base 1. In Seattle, one collaborating source enrolled patients while the infection was active and tracked those patients longitudinally over the course of disease. Whole blood was collected in K2EDTA tubes by collaborating institutions according to the institutions' own protocols. For TCRbeta analysis, collaborators shipped samples in one of three forms: frozen whole blood, isolated PBMCs, or DNA extracted from either of those sample types. TCRbeta CDR3 regions were amplified from genomic DNA using the immunoSEQ Assay, a bias-controlled multiplex PCR. As for the authors' bioinformatics: The number of nucleated cells in each sample was estimated from the amplification of reference gene primers within the assay. Sequence reads were collapsed and filtered to measure the absolute abundance of every unique TCRbeta CDR3 rearrangement. Productive Simpson clonality was computed per sample as the square root of Simpson's diversity index over productive rearrangements. Not all clones reach the TCRdb copy of this immuneACCESS table, which keeps in-frame sequences only. Checked studies attribute under half of the gap to unresolved V genes and leave the rest unexplained. From that table come the V and J calls and clone size; the DNA was used to work out D and trimming. This sample has around 31,000 clones in its table, and 70% to 90% of those were observed once. The ten largest clones add up to approximately 7.9% of the sample.

To note about this clone: It lacks a known antigen. No much larger clonotype is one base removed from it; base qualities were not supplied.

The sequencing sample was made of peripheral blood. The V gene is TRBV7-8 and the J gene is TRBJ2-5; the D gene is perhaps TRBD2, on 5 matching bases. This TCR came from a man between 60 and 70 years old with COVID-19, enrolled during active disease. The bases are TGTGCCAGCGGAGGAAGGGAGACCCAGTACTTC. Translation gives CASGGRETQYF.